The 25 T cell receptor beta chains given below trace back to one sample, sequenced in a study of spatial heterogeneity in lung cancer. This sample's time point: sample taken at primary tumor resection. Sequencing covered unsorted whole RNA taken from tumor, nontumor lung or frozen PBMC. TCRdb ran MiXCR on the 5' RACE reads and lists one entry per CDR3 protein. The repertoire includes about 7,800 distinct CDR3 sequences, around 8.6% of them detected once, and 40% to 50% sits in the top ten. Sequenced here: PBMCs, sampled at surgery. The origin of the receptors is a male donor with early-stage non-small cell lung cancer.

This clonotype was seen repeatedly, ten times or more. A library made for alpha chains picked up this beta chain off target, so its size means little. J is TRBJ1-2 and V is TRBV7-9; D remains unclear. Trimming shortened V by 5 bases and J by 0 bases, and 16 bases separated the two germline ends. The CDR3 totals 16 residues. CDR1 is SEHNR, CDR2 FQNEAQ, per germline (reference sequence). The CDR3 region has the DNA TGTGCCAGCAGCACCCTCCCGGGCGATTCTAACTATGGCTACACCTTC. It codes for CASSTLPGDSNYGYTF.

This clonotype showed up many times. The library was built for alpha chains, so this beta chain is an off-target read and its size means little. V usage is TRBV27 and J usage is TRBJ2-3; D gene unclear. This CDR3 region has 14 residues. Germline V gives CDR1 MNHEY, CDR2 SMNVEV (reference sequence). V shed 3 bases and J shed 0 bases, with 7 bases lying between them. CDR3 nucleotide sequence: TGTGCCAGCAGTTTTGTGGGAAGCACAGATACGCAGTATTTT. It is translated as CASSFVGSTDTQYF.

This clonotype has at least ten counts. This beta chain came through as a stray read in a library set up for alpha chains, and its size says little. The rearrangement joins TRBV28 to TRBJ1-2; D unclear. The V end lost 6 bases, the J end lost 7 bases, and 21 bases lay between the germline ends. Germline V gene sequence: CDR1 MDHEN, CDR2 SYDVKM. CDR3 size: 15 residues. CDR3 protein: CASRKSGISSLGYTF. CDR3 DNA: TGTGCCAGCAGGAAATCGGGGATCAGCAGTCTTGGCTACACCTTC.

There are many counts of this clonotype. This beta chain is an off-target read within a library intended for alpha chains, so its frequency means little. The V call is TRBV7-6, the J call TRBJ2-7; D not certain. Germline loops: CDR1 SGHVS, CDR2 FNYEAQ. The CDR3 runs 15 residues. V dropped 0 bases and J dropped 2 bases, with 11 bases sitting between them. CDR3 loop: CASSLASATPYEQYF. The CDR3 DNA reads as TGTGCCAGCAGCTTAGCGTCGGCAACCCCCTACGAGCAGTACTTC. Full variable domain (rest looked up from reference TRBV7-6 and TRBJ2-7): GAGVSQSPRYKVTKRGQDVALRCDPISGHVSLYWYRQALGQGPEFLTYFNYEAQQDKSGLPNDRFSAERPEGSISTLTIQRTEQRDSAMYRCASSLASATPYEQYFGPGTRLTVT.

This clonotype is medium-sized by share. For a library built for alpha chains, this beta chain is a stray read; little rests on its size. The V gene is TRBV5-4, the J gene TRBJ2-7, with 9 bases lining up with TRBD2. The germline gives CDR1 SGHNT, CDR2 YYREEE (reference sequence). This CDR3 region has 17 residues. The V segment lost 2 bases and the J segment 7 bases; nucleotides outside the gene matches: 16. The CDR3 sequence: CASSFDTPGLATWEQYF. In DNA, the CDR3 is TGTGCCAGCAGCTTCGATACTCCCGGACTAGCGACTTGGGAGCAGTACTTC.

This clonotype showed up many times. The library was designed around alpha chains, so this beta chain is a stray read whose abundance carries little weight. The chain employs TRBV5-6 and TRBJ1-5; D not certain. CDR1 and CDR2 (germline): SGHDT, YYEEEE. Between the trimmed V and J ends, which lost 0 bases and 1 base, there was a span of 5 bases. The CDR3 is 14 amino acids. CDR3 DNA: TGTGCCAGCAGCTTGGGATTAAGCAATCAGCCCCAGCATTTT. This gives the protein CASSLGLSNQPQHF.

At least ten counts were recorded for this clonotype. This beta chain is an unintended read in a library built for alpha chains; its size means little. The chain is built from TRBV11-3 and TRBJ2-5, with 11 nucleotides matching TRBD1. Germline trimming cut 5 bases from V and 5 bases from J; bases unmatched to any gene: 7. Germline V CDR1 and CDR2: SGHNT, YENEEA. CDR3 size: 15 residues. DNA for the CDR3: TGTGCCAGCAGCCCCACCCGGACAGGGGGCGAGACCCAGTACTTC. It specifies CASSPTRTGGETQYF.

Of note for this clonotype: This beta chain is off target for a library built for alpha chains, so its abundance means little. The chain has TRBV11-2 and TRBJ2-1; possible D gene TRBD2, 5 bases. CDR3 length equals 12 residues. Trimming pared 0 bases from V and 12 bases from J, leaving 9 bases between. Germline loops: CDR1 SGHAT, CDR2 FQNNGV. The CDR3 DNA sequence: TGTGCCAGCAGCTTAGATCTCCGGGGGCAGTTCTTC. Translation gives CASSLDLRGQFF. Together with reference TRBV11-2 and TRBJ2-1, the CDR3 gives the full variable domain: EAGVAQSPRYKIIEKRQSVAFWCNPISGHATLYWYQQILGQGPKLLIQFQNNGVVDDSQLPKDRFSAERLKGVDSTLKIQPAKLEDSAVYLCASSLDLRGQFFGPGTRLTVL.

Remarks on this clonotype: A library prepared for alpha chains yielded this beta chain as an off-target read; its size is of little meaning. The rearrangement joins TRBV20-1 to TRBJ2-5; tentative D call: TRBD2 (5 bases). V was clipped by 5 bases and J by 5 bases, with 24 bases between them. Germline CDR1 and CDR2: DFQATT and SNEGSKA (reference sequence). This CDR3 has 16 amino acids. As DNA, the CDR3 is TGCAGTGCTCGGGATTCGGCAGCCCGAATAATGGAGACCCAGTACTTC. Its protein product is CSARDSAARIMETQYF.

This clonotype was observed at least ten times. This beta chain was picked up by a library intended for alpha chains and is off target, so its count carries little meaning. V gene TRBV6-2 or TRBV6-3 combines with J gene TRBJ2-3; D is unresolved. The germline gives CDR1 MNHEY, CDR2 SVGEGT. The CDR3 is made up of 14 amino acids. Trimming stripped 5 bases from V and 8 bases from J, with 17 bases between. The CDR3 bases are TGTGCCAGCAGTCACGGGTCTCCCTTGAGTACGCAGTATTTT. Protein product: CASSHGSPLSTQYF.

There are a few counts of this clonotype. This beta chain is an unintended read in a library built for alpha chains; its size means little. The chain links TRBV12-3 or TRBV12-4 to TRBJ1-2, with a possible D match to TRBD1 (6 bases). V lost 2 bases and J 4 bases, leaving 14 bases between the germline ends. The CDR3 contains 15 residues. The CDR3 here is CASSLITGGVYGYTF. The CDR3 DNA is TGTGCCAGCAGTTTAATCACCGGGGGCGTCTATGGCTACACCTTC.

This clonotype has only a few counts. This beta chain lies outside the target of a library built for alpha chains; its clone size means little. The V call is TRBV6-2 or TRBV6-3, the J call TRBJ2-3, with TRBD1 matching 12 bases. The CDR3 contains 14 residues. V lost 10 bases, J lost 5 bases, and 7 bases stayed unmatched. Germline CDR1 and CDR2: MNHEY and SVGEGT. The CDR3 loop reads CAKTGTGGLDTQYF. For the CDR3, the DNA is TGTGCCAAAACCGGGACAGGGGGCTTAGATACGCAGTATTTT.

This clonotype was observed at least ten times. Within a library made for alpha chains, this beta chain is off target, and its count is uninformative. The V gene is TRBV11-3, the J gene TRBJ2-2; D is unresolved. V lost 5 bases and J lost 6, with 16 bases in between. The CDR3 contains 15 residues. Germline CDR1 SGHNT, CDR2 YENEEA. The CDR3 region has the DNA TGTGCCAGCAGCCCAGCTGTGGACGGATCCGGGGAGCTGTTTTTT. Its protein product is CASSPAVDGSGELFF.

At least ten counts were recorded for this clonotype. The junction does not match germline at one end; this may be a read error. This beta chain represents an off-target read in a library built for alpha chains; its size is of limited meaning. This chain joins TRBV7-7 and TRBJ1-1; D is uncertain. The CDR3 runs 13 residues. Germline V gene sequence: CDR1 SSHAT, CDR2 FNYEAQ (reference sequence). Here the CDR3 reads CASSQEWNTEAFF. In nucleotides, the CDR3 is TGTGCTAGCAGCCAGGAATGGAACACTGAAGCTTTCTTT.

The table lists this clonotype with many counts. The size of this beta chain means little, since it is a stray read in a library made for alpha chains. CDR3 sequence: CSARTGGEETQYF. The CDR3 DNA sequence: TGCAGCGCCCGGACAGGCGGGGAAGAGACCCAGTACTTC. J is TRBJ2-5 and V is TRBV29-1, with a tentative D call TRBD1 (7 bases). This CDR3 has 13 residues. Germline V CDR1 and CDR2: SQVTM, ANQGSEA. V was cut by 7 bases and J by 3 bases, with 15 bases left in between.

Ten or more counts support this clonotype. A library prepared for alpha chains yielded this beta chain as an off-target read; its size is of little meaning. This rearrangement joins TRBV7-9 to TRBJ1-1; D uncertain. The CDR3 is 15 amino acids. Germline loops: CDR1 SEHNR, CDR2 FQNEAQ (reference sequence). Trimming cost V 0 bases and J 5 bases, with 13 bases left between them. The chain's CDR3 is CASSLALREGTEAFF. CDR3 DNA sequence: TGTGCCAGCAGCTTAGCGCTAAGGGAGGGAACTGAAGCTTTCTTT.

There are many counts of this clonotype. This beta chain slipped into a library made for alpha chains as a stray read, so its size is not meaningful. The genes are TRBV5-1 and TRBJ2-1; TRBD1 is a possible D gene (5 bases). Germline CDR1 is SGHRS and CDR2 is YFSETQ. This CDR3 spans 15 amino acids. The ends were cut back, 5 bases at V and 1 base at J, with 13 bases in the middle. CDR3 sequence: CASRLTEGSYNEQFF. The CDR3 DNA reads TGCGCCAGCAGACTGACAGAAGGGTCCTACAATGAGCAGTTCTTC.

This clonotype was seen only a few times. A library prepared for alpha chains yielded this beta chain as an off-target read; its size is of little meaning. The V and J genes are TRBV5-1 and TRBJ1-4, with D hard to call. Germline CDR1 reads SGHRS; CDR2 reads YFSETQ. The CDR3 is 15 amino acids. The V end was cut by 4 bases, the J end by 6 bases, with 16 bases between. CDR3 bases: TGCGCCAGCAGCCGAGGGTGGGGAGGAGATGAAAAACTGTTTTTT. Amino acid sequence: CASSRGWGGDEKLFF.

This clonotype was recorded many times. Being off target in a library aimed at alpha chains, this beta chain has a size of little meaning. The chain links TRBV6-1 to TRBJ1-5; D is undetermined. Trimming took off 3 bases at V and 0 bases at J, with 9 bases between the two ends. The CDR3 sequence is 15 residues long. The germline CDR1 and CDR2 sequences are MNHNS and SASEGT. DNA for the CDR3: TGTGCCAGCAGTGATCGGGTTAATAGCAATCAGCCCCAGCATTTT. It encodes CASSDRVNSNQPQHF.

In its sample, this clonotype was seen a few times. Found in a library prepared for alpha chains, this beta chain is an off-target read, and its abundance has little meaning. J is TRBJ2-1 and V is TRBV29-1; D is unclear. The ends were cut back, 2 bases at V and 6 bases at J, with 5 bases in the middle. CDR1 is SQVTM and CDR2 is ANQGSEA in the germline V gene. The CDR3 is made up of 11 amino acids. This CDR3 reads CSVELVNEQFF. For the CDR3, the DNA is TGCAGCGTTGAACTCGTCAATGAGCAGTTCTTC.

This clonotype was seen ten or more times. This beta chain is an unintended read in a library built for alpha chains; its size means little. The chain couples TRBV10-3 to TRBJ2-7, with a tentative D call TRBD1 (6 bases). The CDR3 runs to 14 residues. Germline loops: CDR1 ENHRY, CDR2 SYGVKD. Trimming stripped 0 bases from V and 1 base from J, with 7 bases between. Here the CDR3 DNA reads TGTGCCATCAGTGAGTCGGACAGATCCTACGAGCAGTACTTC. Translated: CAISESDRSYEQYF.

In regard to this clonotype: Found in a library prepared for alpha chains, this beta chain is an off-target read, and its abundance has little meaning. This chain links TRBV6-6 with TRBJ2-1, with TRBD2 matching 7 bases. The length of the CDR3 is 14 residues. Germline CDR1 reads MNHNY; CDR2 reads SVGAGI (reference sequence). Trimming removed 2 bases from V and 9 bases from J; junction bases left unmatched: 7. CDR3 DNA sequence: TGTGCCAGCAGTTACACCACGACTAGCCTTGAGCAGTTCTTC. It encodes CASSYTTTSLEQFF.

This clonotype was detected once. For a library built for alpha chains, this beta chain is a stray read; little rests on its size. This CDR3 is CASRNLGAEPQHF. In DNA, the CDR3 is TGTGCCAGCAGAAATCTCGGCGCCGAGCCCCAGCATTTT. The chain uses TRBV2 and TRBJ1-5; D not certain. Germline CDR1 SNHLY, CDR2 FYNNEI. Trimming pared 6 bases from V and 8 bases from J, leaving 14 bases between. The CDR3 sequence is 13 residues long.

This clonotype was seen more than once but under ten times. This beta chain is an off-target read within a library intended for alpha chains, so its frequency means little. The V and J genes are TRBV10-3 and TRBJ2-5; the D gene is possibly TRBD2 (5 bases). The CDR3 contains 13 residues. Trimming left V 8 bases short and J 1 base short, with 11 bases between. The germline V gene encodes CDR1 ENHRY and CDR2 SYGVKD. CDR3 sequence (DNA): TGTGCCATCTCCGGGGAACCCCAAGAGACCCAGTACTTC. As protein: CAISGEPQETQYF.

This clonotype occurred a few times. Little can be read into the size of this beta chain, an off-target read in a library designed for alpha chains. J is TRBJ1-4 and V is TRBV18; D is unclear. The CDR3 covers 14 residues. From germline, CDR1 is KGHSH and CDR2 LQKENI. Trimming cost V 2 bases and J 4 bases, with 8 bases left between them. The CDR3 DNA follows: TGTGCCAGCTCACCAGTCGGGTATAATGAAAAACTGTTTTTT. As protein: CASSPVGYNEKLFF.